This record looks at one TCR beta chain sequence and its context. Antigen: not known. The data stem from a study of cytomegalovirus exposure and HLA in healthy donors. About the study: An analysis done earlier identified around 100 million unique TCR beta sequences from around 180 million T cells. Regarding the study as a whole: Upon later analysis, HLA-associated TCR beta chains proved more clonally expanded than other, equally common chains. Solely CMV serostatus was available to characterize immune exposure.

Trimming at V came to 2 bases and at J to 8 bases, leaving 8 bases not matched to a gene. This CDR3 has 16 residues. The V gene's germline CDR1 is LNHNV and CDR2 YYDKDF (reference sequence). The primer mix had 60 Vbeta and 13 Jbeta primers. Assay: immunoSEQ multiplex PCR; the TCRdb copy retains only in-frame clones and omits some. The sample records 85,000 to 100,000 clones, 75% to 80% being singletons. The V call is TRBV15, the J call TRBJ2-1, with 11 bases lining up with TRBD2. The sequence came from a woman between 35 and 50 years old in good health and CMV-seronegative. The sequencing input was PBMCs. CDR3 nucleotide sequence: TGTGCCACCAGCAGATCGGAACTAGCGGGGGTGGATGAGCAGTTCTTC. It is translated as CATSRSELAGVDEQFF.